This TCR beta chain was recovered during a study of shared T cell receptors in the human thymus. There are 15 residues in the CDR3. Looked up from germline, CDR1 is MNHNS and CDR2 is SASEGT. V lost 5 bases and J 1 base, leaving 14 bases between the germline ends. Profiled with immunoSEQ multiplex PCR; TCRdb holds only in-frame clones, not every one. The sample includes 600,000 or so clones, approximately 89% of them seen just once. These data were likewise used in another study, on human thymus T cells.

The TCR was taken from a boy less than two years old with a congenital heart defect. This rearrangement joins TRBV6-1 to TRBJ2-5, with D possibly TRBD1 on 6 matching bases. What was sequenced was thymocytes. The CDR3 is CASSRAGESQETQYF. In DNA, the CDR3 is TGTGCCAGCAGTAGAGCAGGGGAAAGCCAAGAGACCCAGTACTTC.